The 3 T cell receptor beta chains below were found in one sample sequenced in a study of blood T cell repertoires in COVID-19. Only in-frame clones appear in the TCRdb table, and some are missing; sequencing was by immunoSEQ multiplex PCR. The data hold over 80,000 clones, with approximately 79% observed a single time. Sequenced material: peripheral blood. All receptors derive from a man between 65 and 85 years old with COVID-19, enrolled during active disease.

A few counts support this clone. The rearrangement links TRBV15 to TRBJ1-5; D gene ambiguous. V was clipped by 0 bases and J by 6 bases, with 6 bases between them. This CDR3 region has 13 residues. The germline CDR1 and CDR2 sequences are LNHNV and YYDKDF (reference sequence). CDR3 protein: CATSRDHGQPQHF. The CDR3 DNA is TGTGCCACCAGCAGAGATCACGGTCAGCCCCAGCATTTT.

The chain combines TRBV7-2 with TRBJ2-7; D is perhaps TRBD1 (6 bases). The CDR3 is 14 residues long. CDR1 and CDR2 (germline): SGHTA, FQGNSA. The ends were cut back, 5 bases at V and 0 bases at J, with 11 bases in the middle. The CDR3 DNA sequence: TGTGCCAGCAGCCCTCAGGACAGCTCCTACGAGCAGTACTTC. Its protein is CASSPQDSSYEQYF.

The J gene is TRBJ1-5, the V gene TRBV19; no firm D call. Germline-derived CDR1 and CDR2 are LNHDA and SQIVND (reference sequence). Trimming removed 0 bases from V and 6 bases from J, with 9 bases in between. The CDR3 has 14 amino acids. CDR3 region: CASSIEGATQPQHF. In nucleotides, the CDR3 is TGTGCCAGTAGTATAGAAGGAGCGACTCAGCCCCAGCATTTT.